Following are 17 T cell receptor beta chains from one sample sequenced in a study of T-cell reconstitution after alpha-beta-depleted transplantation in children. A library of TCRbeta sequences, prepared with unique molecular identifiers, was generated. TCRdb itself ran the PCR reads through MiXCR, one entry per CDR3 protein. This sample yields about 460,000 distinct CDR3 sequences, of which around 10% are seen a single time; around 15% belongs to the top ten. The input for sequencing was PBMCs, mostly from graft donor cells, taken 180 days after TCRalphabeta/CD19-depleted stem cell transplant. These TCRs come from a female patient younger than 10 who had a stem cell transplant for aplastic anemia, so the T cells may come from the graft donor.

This clonotype came up a few times. The chain joins TRBV19 to TRBJ2-1; 8 nucleotides align to TRBD1. CDR3 length: 15 residues. Per the germline V gene, CDR1 is LNHDA and CDR2 is SQIVND (reference sequence). The J segment lost 4 bases and the V segment lost 6 bases, leaving 8 bases of the junction unmatched. CDR3 DNA sequence: TGTGCCAGTAGCCCCCTGGGGACAGGATACAATGAGCAGTTCTTC. Its translation: CASSPLGTGYNEQFF.

The sample holds a few counts of this clonotype. J is TRBJ2-7 and V is TRBV7-9; weak D call: TRBD2 (6 bases). The CDR3 has 12 amino acids. Deletions cut 8 bases from V and 7 bases from J, with 15 bases between. Per the germline V gene, CDR1 is SEHNR and CDR2 is FQNEAQ (reference sequence). This chain's CDR3 is CASDPVGGEQYF. CDR3 bases: TGTGCCAGCGATCCGGTTGGGGGGGAGCAGTACTTC.

To note about this clonotype: A much larger clone sits a single nucleotide away, making a read error possible. The chain uses TRBV5-1 and TRBJ2-2, with D tentatively TRBD1 or TRBD2 (5 bases each). From germline, CDR1 is SGHRS and CDR2 YFSETQ. The CDR3 sequence is 15 residues long. The V end was cut by 0 bases, the J end by 6 bases, with 12 bases between. The CDR3 DNA follows: TGCGCCAGCAGCTTGGGAGGGGCGGACCCCGGGGAGCTGTTTTTT. Encoded protein: CASSLGGADPGELFF.

This sequence joins TRBV20-1 and TRBJ2-1; 12 positions agree with TRBD2. Germline assignment: CDR1 DFQATT and CDR2 SNEGSKA (reference sequence). The CDR3 covers 15 residues. The trim removed 1 base at V and 10 bases at J, leaving 8 bases unmatched. The CDR3 region has the DNA TGCAGTGCTAGAGTCCCACTAGCGGGAGGATACGAGCAGTTCTTC. Amino acids: CSARVPLAGGYEQFF.

This clonotype came up a few times. This chain joins TRBV5-1 and TRBJ2-7, with TRBD2 matching over 10 bases. CDR1 and CDR2 (germline): SGHRS, YFSETQ. This CDR3 comprises 15 residues. V shed 4 bases, J shed 7 bases, and the junction held 11 bases outside the gene matches. The CDR3 nucleotides are TGCGCCAGCAGCGGAGGACTAGCGGAGGAGGGAGAGCAGTACGTC. It codes for CASSGGLAEEGEQYV.

The V and J genes are TRBV9 and TRBJ2-7; 7 positions match TRBD1. This CDR3 is 14 amino acids long. V lost 8 bases to trimming and J lost 2 bases; unmatched junction nucleotides: 10. Germline assignment: CDR1 SGDLS and CDR2 YYNGEE. As DNA, the CDR3 is TGTGCCAGACTGCAAACAGGGGAACCCTACGAGCAGTACTTC. It translates to CARLQTGEPYEQYF.

V usage is TRBV12-3 or TRBV12-4 and J usage is TRBJ1-5; D call uncertain. The CDR3 has 13 residues. V was clipped by 2 bases and J by 6 bases, with 8 bases between them. The DNA of the CDR3 is TGTGCCAGCAGTTTAAGTTGGGGTCAGCCCCAGCATTTT. As protein: CASSLSWGQPQHF.

This clonotype came up a few times. The chain combines TRBV7-2 with TRBJ2-7; D call uncertain. Trimming stripped 4 bases from V and 3 bases from J, with 10 bases between. Germline assignment: CDR1 SGHTA and CDR2 FQGNSA. The CDR3 loop spans 13 amino acids. The CDR3 is CASSSQRHYEQYV. The CDR3 coding sequence is TGTGCCAGCAGCTCCCAGCGACACTACGAGCAGTACGTC.

This clonotype was detected once. The chain has TRBV4-1 and TRBJ2-3; 8 bases are shared with TRBD2. The CDR3 runs to 20 residues. Germline V gives CDR1 MGHRA, CDR2 YSYEKL. The J segment lost 2 bases and the V segment lost 3 bases, leaving 19 bases of the junction unmatched. The CDR3 here is CASSQRGQRERRSDTDTQYF. The CDR3 DNA is TGCGCCAGCAGCCAGCGTGGACAGCGGGAGAGGAGGAGTGACACAGATACGCAGTATTTT.

The chain couples TRBV28 to TRBJ2-2; D tentatively reads TRBD1 or TRBD2 (6 bases each). V was cut by 5 bases and J by 5 bases, with 15 bases left in between. The germline V gene encodes CDR1 MDHEN and CDR2 SYDVKM. The CDR3 consists of 15 residues. CDR3: CASSPGGTVTGELFF. In DNA form, the CDR3 reads TGTGCCAGCAGTCCCGGGGGCACGGTGACCGGGGAGCTGTTTTTT.

The chain joins TRBV2 to TRBJ1-3; TRBD1 agrees at 9 bases. Germline CDR1 and CDR2: SNHLY and FYNNEI. V trimming: 6 bases; J trimming: 7 bases; junction bases outside the gene matches: 7. The CDR3 is made up of 14 amino acids. This CDR3 is CASRLPTGGNTIYF. CDR3 coding DNA: TGTGCCAGCAGGCTCCCCACAGGGGGCAACACCATATATTTT.

The rearrangement joins TRBV6-7 to TRBJ1-5; no clear D. TRBV6-7 is identified as an open reading frame with a role that is uncertain. CDR3 length: 18 residues. Trimming pared 4 bases from V and 0 bases from J, leaving 19 bases between. DNA of the CDR3: TGTGCCAGCAGTTTTCGCCCCTGGAGGGCTCTTAGCAATCAGCCCCAGCATTTT. Translated: CASSFRPWRALSNQPQHF.

To note about this clonotype: This may be a read error: a much more frequent sequence differs by one nucleotide. V is TRBV5-1 and J is TRBJ2-7; perhaps TRBD2 as D (5 bases). From germline, CDR1 is SGHRS and CDR2 YFSETQ. CDR3 length equals 15 residues. The CDR3 protein is CASSLGPAGPYDQYF. The DNA for the CDR3 is TGCGCCAGCAGCTTGGGGCCGGCGGGCCCCTACGACCAGTACTTC.

The CDR3 protein is CASSQDLGTFQETQYF. As DNA, the CDR3 is TGCGCCAGCAGCCAAGATCTCGGCACTTTTCAAGAGACCCAGTACTTC. The chain has TRBV4-3 and TRBJ2-5; D is unclear. This CDR3 is 16 amino acids long. Germline CDR1 LGHNA, CDR2 YSLEER. The V end was cut by 0 bases, the J end by 2 bases, with 13 bases between.

This clonotype was found a few times. The rearrangement joins TRBV5-1 to TRBJ2-5, with TRBD2 identical over 8 bases. Unmatched junction bases numbered 7, after V lost 4 bases and J lost 2 bases. The length of the CDR3 is 15 residues. Germline V CDR1 and CDR2: SGHRS, YFSETQ. The CDR3 loop is CASSPLASGQETQYF. The CDR3 DNA reads TGCGCCAGCAGCCCGCTCGCTAGCGGGCAAGAGACCCAGTACTTC.

This clonotype was found a few times. This chain joins TRBV12-3 or TRBV12-4 and TRBJ2-5; D not certain. The CDR3 is made up of 14 amino acids. V was pared by 5 bases and J by 5 bases, with 15 bases between. In DNA form, the CDR3 reads TGTGCCAGCAGTGAGCCGGATCTGGAGGAGACCCAGTACTTC. Amino acid sequence: CASSEPDLEETQYF.

The chain employs TRBV30 and TRBJ2-7; the D call may be TRBD1 or TRBD2 (5 bases each). Germline loops: CDR1 GTSNPN, CDR2 SVGIG (reference sequence). The CDR3 sequence is 11 residues long. Trimming shortened V by 5 bases and J by 7 bases, and 12 bases separated the two germline ends. The CDR3 here is CAWGGRAEQYF. The CDR3 DNA follows: TGTGCCTGGGGGGGAAGGGCTGAGCAGTACTTC.